What follows describes a single T cell receptor beta chain. CDR3 length: 15 amino acids. CDR1 and CDR2 from the germline V gene are SGHTA and FQGTGA. V lost 5 bases and J 1 base, leaving 14 bases between the germline ends. This specimen comes from a study of blood T cell repertoires in COVID-19. Study at large: T cells, B-cell-depleted T cells, or PBMCs provided the cDNA or gDNA that served as material.

The authors' processing: Amplifying reference gene primers gave estimates of nucleated cell counts. Method: immunoSEQ multiplex PCR; TCRdb's copy keeps in-frame clones and lacks some. V, J and clone size were drawn from that table, and D and trimming were deduced from the DNA. The table has more than 200,000 clones, 70% to 85% seen once. Before being deemed recovered, Cohort 3 donors had two negative PCRs, clearance, or symptom resolution. Sequenced sample: PBMCs or T cells enriched from blood (not recorded which). V usage is TRBV7-3 and J usage is TRBJ1-1; tentatively, D is TRBD1 (5 bases). This TCR was sampled from a man aged 60 to 75 who had recovered from COVID-19. The CDR3, as DNA: TGTGCCAGCAGCCCCTCAGGGAGGGGGAACACTGAAGCTTTCTTT. Translated: CASSPSGRGNTEAFF.